Following are 25 T cell receptor beta chains from one sample sequenced in a study of human T cells and chemical hapten exposure. The time point here: patch test 1, 2 weeks after DPC sensitization. Noted treatment: therapeutic diphenylcyclopropenone sensitization with weekly scalp DPC. TCRdb reprocessed the RACE reads via MiXCR and lists one record per CDR3 protein. The table has fewer than 100,000 distinct CDR3 sequences, approximately 12% seen once. The sequencing used whole blood, collected in connection with sensitization to the hapten diphenylcyclopropenone (DPC). These receptors were obtained from a woman aged 55-75 years with alopecia areata. Some clones in this sample may be carry-over from other donors' samples.

This clonotype was observed at least ten times. The chain couples TRBV10-1 to TRBJ1-4; no definite D call. Germline lookup yields CDR1 WNHNN and CDR2 SYGVQD (reference sequence). The CDR3 is 16 amino acids. The germline V and J ends were trimmed by 2 bases and 4 bases, with 14 bases remaining between them. For the CDR3, the DNA is TGCGCCAGCAGTGAGACCAGAGCCGCCGTTAATGAAAAACTGTTTTTT. It codes for CASSETRAAVNEKLFF.

The CDR3 coding sequence is TGTGCCAGCAGCTCGACAGGACAAGAGACCCAGTACTTC. As protein: CASSSTGQETQYF. J is TRBJ2-5 and V is TRBV11-2; weak D call: TRBD1 (6 bases). The CDR3 runs to 13 residues. Trimming removed 4 bases at V and 2 bases at J, with 8 bases between. Germline V lookup: CDR1 SGHAT, CDR2 FQNNGV.

The CDR3 coding sequence is TGTGCCAGCTCACCACTAGTAGGGAATACAGGCGAGCAGTACTTC. Residues: CASSPLVGNTGEQYF. The genes are TRBV18 and TRBJ2-7, with D perhaps TRBD1 (5 bases). The CDR3 is made up of 15 amino acids. Trimming took off 1 base at V and 6 bases at J, with 16 bases between the two ends. CDR1 is KGHSH and CDR2 is LQKENI in the germline V gene.

The rearrangement links TRBV29-1 to TRBJ1-2; tentatively, D is TRBD1 (6 bases). V lost 4 bases, J lost 0 bases, and 15 bases lay in between. The CDR3 spans 15 residues. Germline V gives CDR1 SQVTM, CDR2 ANQGSEA. The CDR3 DNA reads as TGCAGCGTTGGCCGAGAGAGGGGGGCTAACTATGGCTACACCTTC. Amino acid sequence: CSVGRERGANYGYTF.

This clonotype was counted at least ten times. The CDR3 loop is CASSRTYATGELFF. CDR3 bases: TGTGCCAGCAGCCGTACCTACGCCACCGGGGAGCTGTTTTTT. This chain uses TRBV7-3 with TRBJ2-2; no firm D call. The CDR3 sequence is 14 residues long. Germline V gene sequence: CDR1 SGHTA, CDR2 FQGTGA. Trimming stripped 5 bases from V and 4 bases from J, with 11 bases between. The full variable domain, in which reference TRBV7-3 and TRBJ2-2 provide the parts outside the CDR3, is GAGVSQTPSNKVTEKGKYVELRCDPISGHTALYWYRQSLGQGPEFLIYFQGTGAADDSGLPNDRFFAVRPEGSVSTLKIQRTERGDSAVYLCASSRTYATGELFFGEGSRLTVL.

This clonotype was picked up many times. V gene TRBV7-2 combines with J gene TRBJ1-2; D gene uncertain. With 1 base removed from V and 4 bases from J, the gap between germline ends came to 10 bases. CDR3 length equals 14 residues. Germline values: CDR1 SGHTA, CDR2 FQGNSA. This chain's CDR3 is CASSLDVGAYGYTF. The CDR3 DNA reads as TGTGCCAGCAGCTTAGACGTCGGCGCCTATGGCTACACCTTC.

This clonotype was detected ten times or more. The chain couples TRBV20-1 to TRBJ1-1; D gene unclear. Deletions cut 2 bases from V and 1 base from J, with 17 bases between. The CDR3 has 16 amino acids. Germline CDR1 and CDR2: DFQATT and SNEGSKA (reference sequence). The CDR3 loop reads CSARTPPPLANTEAFF. CDR3 nucleotides: TGCAGTGCTAGAACCCCACCACCACTGGCGAACACTGAAGCTTTCTTT.

The chain carries TRBV18 and TRBJ1-1; maybe TRBD1 (5 bases). The CDR3 is 13 amino acids. Germline assignment: CDR1 KGHSH and CDR2 LQKENI. Trimming left V 3 bases short and J 5 bases short, with 10 bases between. CDR3 amino acids: CASSPGGETEAFF. The CDR3 bases are TGTGCCAGCTCACCGGGGGGAGAAACTGAAGCTTTCTTT.

Many counts were recorded for this clonotype. The chain carries TRBV5-4 and TRBJ2-1, with a possible D match to TRBD2 (6 bases). The CDR3 is made up of 15 amino acids. Trimming cost V 3 bases and J 0 bases, with 10 bases left between them. Germline lookup yields CDR1 SGHNT and CDR2 YYREEE (reference sequence). DNA of the CDR3: TGTGCCAGCAGCTGGGCGGGGAGCTCCTACAATGAGCAGTTCTTC. Translation: CASSWAGSSYNEQFF.

This clonotype was seen ten or more times. J is TRBJ2-7 and V is TRBV5-4, with D possibly TRBD2 on 6 matching bases. This CDR3 comprises 15 residues. Germline CDR1 reads SGHNT; CDR2 reads YYREEE (reference sequence). V was cut by 2 bases and J by 4 bases, with 16 bases left in between. For the CDR3, the DNA is TGTGCCAGCAGCTTAAGTGGGACTGGAATATACGAGCAGTACTTC. Its translation is CASSLSGTGIYEQYF. The whole variable domain, remainder taken from reference TRBV5-4 and TRBJ2-7, is ETGVTQSPTHLIKTRGQQVTLRCSSQSGHNTVSWYQQALGQGPQFIFQYYREEENGRGNFPPRFSGLQFPNYSSELNVNALELDDSALYLCASSLSGTGIYEQYFGPGTRLTVT.

The sample holds one count of this clonotype. The CDR3 carries no conserved terminal phenylalanine or tryptophan, so it likely arises from a read error. V and J are TRBV29-1 and TRBJ2-6; D uncertain. CDR1 and CDR2 from the germline V gene are SQVTM and ANQGSEA. The CDR3 length is 12 residues. V was pared by 6 bases and J by 0 bases, with 3 bases between. The chain's CDR3 is CSVDSGANVLTS. In nucleotides, the CDR3 is TGCAGCGTCGACTCTGGGGCCAACGTCCTGACTTCC.

Ten or more counts support this clonotype. V gene TRBV13 combines with J gene TRBJ2-7, with TRBD2 matching over 13 bases. The CDR3 extends over 19 amino acids. Losses at the gene ends were 5 bases for V and 0 bases for J; bases not matched to a gene: 13. The germline CDR1 and CDR2 sequences are PRHDT and FYEKMQ (reference sequence). The CDR3 sequence: CASSHQGLAGAPSSYEQYF. The CDR3 coding sequence is TGTGCCAGCAGCCACCAAGGACTAGCGGGGGCCCCTTCCTCCTACGAGCAGTACTTC.

This clonotype was detected many times. The V call is TRBV6-6, the J call TRBJ1-5, with D possibly matching TRBD1 (6 bases). The CDR3 is 17 amino acids. CDR1 and CDR2 from the germline V gene are MNHNY and SVGAGI (reference sequence). The germline V and J ends were trimmed by 2 bases and 2 bases, with 16 bases remaining between them. For the CDR3, the DNA is TGTGCCAGCAGTTACGGTTCTTCGGGGGCCGGCAATCAGCCCCAGCATTTT. Translating it yields CASSYGSSGAGNQPQHF.

This clonotype was recorded many times. The chain links TRBV7-9 to TRBJ2-5, with 7 bases matching TRBD1. This CDR3 contains 14 residues. After removal of 4 bases from V and 8 bases from J, the junction contained 10 bases not matched to a gene. Germline CDR1 SEHNR, CDR2 FQNEAQ (reference sequence). The DNA for the CDR3 is TGTGCCAGCAGCTCCCCCGTAAGGACAGGTACCCAGTACTTC. Encoded protein: CASSSPVRTGTQYF.

At least ten counts were recorded for this clonotype. This chain joins TRBV6-5 and TRBJ2-7; D possibly uses TRBD1 or TRBD2 (5 bases each). V was cut by 0 bases and J by 6 bases, with 9 bases left in between. Germline-derived CDR1 and CDR2 are MNHEY and SVGAGI. The length of the CDR3 is 13 residues. CDR3 in DNA: TGTGCCAGCAGTTACTCGGGGGAGCGCGAGCAGTACTTC. Translated, it gives CASSYSGEREQYF.

The rearrangement joins TRBV29-1 to TRBJ1-1; the D gene is possibly TRBD1 (5 bases). Germline CDR1 and CDR2: SQVTM and ANQGSEA. Deletions cut 6 bases from V and 1 base from J, with 12 bases between. The CDR3 extends over 13 amino acids. The CDR3 sequence: CSVDKRGNTEAFF. The CDR3 DNA reads TGCAGCGTCGATAAAAGGGGGAACACTGAAGCTTTCTTT.

This chain uses TRBV7-6 with TRBJ2-5; possible D gene TRBD1, 5 bases. The length of the CDR3 is 13 residues. V lost 5 bases to trimming and J lost 4 bases, with 11 bases between them. Germline V gene sequence: CDR1 SGHVS, CDR2 FNYEAQ. This CDR3 reads CASSQGFLETQYF. CDR3 sequence (DNA): TGTGCCAGCAGCCAGGGATTTTTAGAGACCCAGTACTTC.

This clonotype has only a few counts. The J gene is TRBJ1-1, the V gene TRBV20-1; D is uncertain. In germline, CDR1 is DFQATT, CDR2 SNEGSKA (reference sequence). The CDR3 runs to 13 residues. Trimming stripped 4 bases from V and 3 bases from J, with 12 bases between. CDR3 residues: CSAIRERYTEAFF. CDR3 in DNA: TGCAGTGCTATCCGAGAACGGTACACTGAAGCTTTCTTT.

V usage is TRBV7-9 and J usage is TRBJ1-2, with TRBD1 identical over 7 bases. CDR1 is SEHNR, CDR2 FQNEAQ, per germline (reference sequence). The V and J ends lost 5 bases and 1 base, in that order; junction bases with no gene match: 4. The CDR3 has 14 amino acids. This CDR3 is CASSPTGNNYGYTF. In nucleotides, the CDR3 is TGTGCCAGCAGCCCGACAGGGAATAACTATGGCTACACCTTC.

This clonotype was seen repeatedly, ten times or more. CDR3 loop: CASSPWTSGTGNEQFF. CDR3 bases: TGTGCCAGCTCACCTTGGACTAGCGGAACTGGCAATGAGCAGTTCTTC. The genes are TRBV18 and TRBJ2-1, with TRBD2 identical over 10 bases. This CDR3 is built from 16 residues. Germline CDR1 is KGHSH and CDR2 is LQKENI. J gave up 6 bases and V 3 bases, and 8 bases lay outside the gene matches.

This clonotype was seen at least ten times. V is TRBV19 and J is TRBJ1-5, with D hard to call. Germline CDR1 LNHDA, CDR2 SQIVND (reference sequence). This CDR3 contains 13 residues. Between the trimmed V and J ends, which lost 3 bases and 7 bases, there was a span of 10 bases. The CDR3 loop is CASSIRRYQPQHF. CDR3 DNA: TGTGCCAGTAGTATCAGGCGATACCAGCCCCAGCATTTT.

The chain combines TRBV27 with TRBJ2-7, with D tentatively TRBD1 (7 bases). The CDR3 has 14 amino acids. Trimming took 6 bases from V and 4 from J, leaving 16 bases between them. Germline lookup yields CDR1 MNHEY and CDR2 SMNVEV (reference sequence). The CDR3 loop is CASSPGDRAYEQYF. In DNA, the CDR3 is TGTGCCAGCAGCCCGGGGGACAGAGCATACGAGCAGTACTTC.

This clonotype was detected a few times. The junction shows a germline mismatch at one end, possibly a read error. J is TRBJ1-1 and V is TRBV28; a weak D match, TRBD1 (5 bases). The CDR3 sequence is 8 residues long. Germline V gene sequence: CDR1 MDHEN, CDR2 SYDVKM. The CDR3 is CASRRDDF. CDR3 DNA sequence: TGTGCCAGCCGCCGGGACGATTTT.

The chain links TRBV10-3 to TRBJ2-1; the match to TRBD1 covers 12 bases. The CDR3 covers 14 residues. J gave up 7 bases and V 6 bases, and 4 bases lay outside the gene matches. Germline values: CDR1 ENHRY, CDR2 SYGVKD. The CDR3, as DNA: TGTGCCATCAGCCGGGACAGGGGGCGGAATGAGCAGTTCTTC. Its translation is CAISRDRGRNEQFF.

The rearrangement joins TRBV29-1 to TRBJ1-1; D perhaps matches TRBD1 (5 bases). This CDR3 region has 13 residues. CDR1 and CDR2 (germline): SQVTM, ANQGSEA. V lost 6 bases and J lost 1, with 12 bases in between. The CDR3 protein is CSVSMGGNTEAFF. The CDR3 nucleotides are TGCAGCGTATCAATGGGGGGGAACACTGAAGCTTTCTTT.